The T cell receptor (beta chain) under discussion was sequenced for a study of blood T cell repertoires in COVID-19. The overall study: Both acute and convalescent COVID-19 samples were obtained from the United States, Italy and Spain.

Profiled with immunoSEQ multiplex PCR; TCRdb holds only in-frame clones, not every one. The table has 130,000 or so clones, about four fifths seen once. CDR3 length: 16 residues. CDR1 and CDR2 (germline): MDHEN, SYDVKM. V was pared by 6 bases and J by 5 bases, with 17 bases between. The genes are TRBV28 and TRBJ1-6, with D hard to call. This TCR was recovered from a woman in her sixties or seventies with acute or convalescent COVID-19. Sequencing input: peripheral blood. CDR3 loop: CASSQALGGNNSPLHF. The CDR3 nucleotides are TGTGCCAGCAGCCAGGCATTGGGCGGGAATAATTCACCCCTCCACTTT.